This T cell receptor beta chain was found in a study of blood T cell repertoires in COVID-19. In the study overall: The study drew acute and convalescent COVID-19 samples from the United States, Italy and Spain. T cells, B-cell-depleted T cells, or PBMCs supplied cDNA or gDNA.

Authors' data handling: Amplification of reference gene primers was used by the study to estimate nucleated cell counts. Data came from immunoSEQ multiplex PCR; TCRdb stores just in-frame clones and leaves some out. That table furnishes V, J and clone size, whereas the DNA furnished D and trimming. The data contain fewer than 350,000 clones, approximately 90% of them singletons. The sequenced sample consisted of PBMCs or T cells enriched from blood (not recorded which). The TCR sequence derives from a man aged 40-55 years who had been exposed to COVID-19.

The CDR3 bases are TGCAGCGTTGGGAATCGGGAGTTGGGGGAAGCTTTCTTT. Translation gives CSVGNRELGEAFF. The chain joins TRBV29-1 to TRBJ1-1; D is unclear. Germline CDR1 is SQVTM and CDR2 is ANQGSEA. The V end was cut by 4 bases, the J end by 8 bases, with 17 bases between. The CDR3 is made up of 13 amino acids.